The rows below give T cell receptor beta chains drawn from one sample of a study of PD-L1 blockade in urothelial cancer. Clones were sequenced by immunoSEQ multiplex PCR, and TCRdb holds only the in-frame ones, with some missing. The sample contains about 43,000 clones, under 90% of which appear only once. The material was PBMCs, obtained around atezolizumab (anti-PD-L1) treatment. The source of these receptors is a man in his 60s with urothelial cancer. The CDR3 runs from the conserved cysteine through the conserved F or W. Each record gives: J gene, D gene, V gene, clone size, CDR3 protein, CDR3 DNA. D genes are given only for firm matches. Some rows mark clone size as missing; the rest say once, few, many or name a class of expanded clone.

TRBJ1-3 | - | TRBV7-8 | - | CASSLEKGVPGNTIYF | TGTGCCAGCAGCTTAGAGAAGGGGGTCCCTGGAAACACCATATATTTT
TRBJ2-5 | - | TRBV7-6 | - | CASSPSQGWLQETQYF | TGTGCCAGCAGCCCTTCCCAGGGTTGGCTCCAAGAGACCCAGTACTTC
TRBJ1-5 | - | TRBV15 | - | CATSRDASGNQPQHF | TGTGCCACCAGCAGAGATGCCTCGGGCAATCAGCCCCAGCATTTT
TRBJ2-7 | - | TRBV28 | - | CASESMTYEQYF | TGTGCCAGTGAGAGCATGACCTACGAGCAGTACTTC
TRBJ2-7 | - | TRBV7-2 | few | CASSLLYEQYF | TGTGCCAGCAGCTTACTCTACGAGCAGTACTTC
TRBJ2-3 | - | TRBV7-6 | - | CASSFTRDTQYF | TGTGCCAGCAGCTTCACAAGAGATACGCAGTATTTT
TRBJ2-7 | TRBD2 | TRBV5-1 | - | CASSLGGGSSYEQYF | TGCGCCAGCAGCTTGGGCGGGGGTTCTTCCTACGAGCAGTACTTC
TRBJ1-2 | - | TRBV2 | - | CASSDGLNYGYTF | TGTGCCAGCAGTGACGGACTCAACTATGGCTACACCTTC
TRBJ1-6 | - | TRBV6-1 | - | CASSEALVRVRNSPLHF | TGTGCCAGCAGTGAAGCTTTGGTCCGGGTTCGTAATTCACCCCTCCACTTT
TRBJ1-1 | TRBD1 | TRBV28 | - | CASRPQGDLIAFF | TGTGCCAGCAGACCACAGGGGGATTTGATAGCTTTCTTT
TRBJ2-5 | - | TRBV6-1 | once | CASGEGQETQYF | TGTGCCAGCGGCGAGGGCCAAGAGACCCAGTACTTC
TRBJ1-1 | - | TRBV30 | - | CAWKADTEAFF | TGTGCCTGGAAGGCGGACACTGAAGCTTTCTTT
TRBJ2-7 | TRBD1 | TRBV5-1 | - | CASSPGQGAYEQYF | TGCGCCAGCAGCCCGGGACAGGGGGCCTACGAGCAGTACTTC
TRBJ1-1 | - | TRBV5-1 | - | CASSWMGVEAFF | TGCGCCAGCAGCTGGATGGGAGTTGAAGCTTTCTTT
TRBJ2-1 | TRBD2 | TRBV4-1 | - | CASSHPGLATYNEQFF | TGCGCCAGCAGCCATCCGGGACTAGCGACATACAATGAGCAGTTCTTC
TRBJ1-6 | TRBD1 | TRBV6-6 | few | CASSPGTARDSPLHF | TGTGCCAGCAGTCCCGGGACAGCAAGAGATTCACCCCTCCACTTT
TRBJ2-1 | - | TRBV6-1 | - | CASRGGPYNEQFF | TGTGCCAGCAGGGGGGGGCCTTACAATGAGCAGTTCTTC
TRBJ2-7 | TRBD1 | TRBV19 | - | CASSYYEPGTGPYEQYF | TGTGCCAGTAGCTACTACGAACCCGGGACAGGGCCCTACGAGCAGTACTTC
TRBJ2-5 | TRBD2 | TRBV7-9 | - | CASSFPGTIQETQYF | TGTGCCAGCAGCTTTCCTGGGACTATACAAGAGACCCAGTACTTC
TRBJ2-5 | - | TRBV7-2 | - | CASSSEETQYF | TGTGCCAGCAGCTCGGAAGAGACCCAGTACTTC
TRBJ2-3 | TRBD2 | TRBV19 | - | CASSIYSGAGDTDTQYF | TGTGCCAGTAGTATTTACTCGGGAGCGGGGGACACAGATACGCAGTATTTT
TRBJ1-1 | - | TRBV6-9 | - | CASSPQTVLAEAFF | TGTGCCAGCAGCCCACAGACAGTTTTGGCTGAAGCTTTCTTT
TRBJ1-1 | TRBD1 | TRBV28 | - | CASKEAGGARGNTEAFF | TGTGCCAGCAAAGAGGCAGGGGGCGCCCGGGGGAACACTGAAGCTTTCTTT